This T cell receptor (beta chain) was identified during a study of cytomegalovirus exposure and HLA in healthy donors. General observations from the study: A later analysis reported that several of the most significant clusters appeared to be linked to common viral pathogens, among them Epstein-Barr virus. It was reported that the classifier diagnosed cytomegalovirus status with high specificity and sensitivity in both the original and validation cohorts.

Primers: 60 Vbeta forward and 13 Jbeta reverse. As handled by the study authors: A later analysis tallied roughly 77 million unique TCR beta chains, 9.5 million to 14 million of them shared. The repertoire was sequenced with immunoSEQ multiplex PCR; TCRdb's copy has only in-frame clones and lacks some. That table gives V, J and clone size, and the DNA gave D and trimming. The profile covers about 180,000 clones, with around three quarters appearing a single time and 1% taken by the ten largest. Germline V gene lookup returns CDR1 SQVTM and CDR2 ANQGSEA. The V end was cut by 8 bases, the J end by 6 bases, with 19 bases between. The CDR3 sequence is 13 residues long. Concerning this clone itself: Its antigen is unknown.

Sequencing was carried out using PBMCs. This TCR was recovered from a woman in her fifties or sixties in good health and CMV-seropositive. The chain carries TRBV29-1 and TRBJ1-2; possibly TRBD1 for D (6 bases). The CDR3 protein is CSTREGEADGYTF. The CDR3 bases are TGCAGCACCCGTGAGGGGGAAGCAGATGGCTACACCTTC.